Listed below are T cell receptor beta chains from one sample, sequenced in a study of beta chain features in type 1 diabetes. Sequencing used immunoSEQ multiplex PCR; TCRdb keeps in-frame clones, though not all of them. The table includes 600,000 to 750,000 clones, under 15% detected once. Sample: naive CD4+ T cells from blood. All receptors come from a man aged 25 to 40 with type 1 diabetes. Each CDR3 is given with its conserved first and last residue. Each record gives: D gene, J gene, V gene, clone size, CDR3 DNA, CDR3 protein. The D gene is left open where the match is weak. Expanded clones get a size class; other rows say once, few or many, or leave the size out.

D: .; J: TRBJ2-3; V: TRBV10-3; size: .; DNA: TGTGCCATCAGACCATCTGGGAGCACAGATACGCAGTATTTT; CDR3: CAIRPSGSTDTQYF
D: .; J: TRBJ1-1; V: TRBV7-2; size: .; DNA: TGTGCCAGCAGCTCCTCCGACAGAGGAGCTTTCTTT; CDR3: CASSSSDRGAFF
D: .; J: TRBJ1-1; V: TRBV4-3; size: few; DNA: TGCGCCAGCAGCCAACTCAGAAACACTGAAGCTTTCTTT; CDR3: CASSQLRNTEAFF
D: .; J: TRBJ1-6; V: TRBV4-3; size: few; DNA: TGCGCCAGCAGCCAAGATTCGGGGTATGGTTCACCCCTCCACTTT; CDR3: CASSQDSGYGSPLHF
D: .; J: TRBJ2-6; V: TRBV18; size: few; DNA: TGTGCCAGCTCACCAGCAGACCCCATGGCCTCTGGGGCCAACGTCCTGACTTTC; CDR3: CASSPADPMASGANVLTF
D: TRBD1; J: TRBJ2-5; V: TRBV9; size: few; DNA: TGTGCCAGCAGCGTCGGGACAGGGCTTGGAGAGACCCAGTACTTC; CDR3: CASSVGTGLGETQYF
D: .; J: TRBJ1-6; V: TRBV18; size: few; DNA: TGTGCCAGCTCACCACCGAGTTCACCCCTCCACTTT; CDR3: CASSPPSSPLHF
D: .; J: TRBJ2-5; V: TRBV11-2; size: many; DNA: TGTGCCAGCAGCCCGGCGCCTCAAGAGACCCAGTACTTC; CDR3: CASSPAPQETQYF
D: TRBD1; J: TRBJ1-2; V: TRBV29-1; size: few; DNA: TGCAGCGCATCCGGGACAGGACCCTATGGCTACACCTTC; CDR3: CSASGTGPYGYTF
D: .; J: TRBJ2-3; V: TRBV29-1; size: .; DNA: TGCAGCGTTGAAGGGTCAGGGGTTAGCACAGATACGCAGTATTTT; CDR3: CSVEGSGVSTDTQYF
D: TRBD1; J: TRBJ1-6; V: TRBV5-1; size: .; DNA: TGCGCCAGCAGCCGGGACAGCTCCTATAATTCACCCCTCCACTTT; CDR3: CASSRDSSYNSPLHF